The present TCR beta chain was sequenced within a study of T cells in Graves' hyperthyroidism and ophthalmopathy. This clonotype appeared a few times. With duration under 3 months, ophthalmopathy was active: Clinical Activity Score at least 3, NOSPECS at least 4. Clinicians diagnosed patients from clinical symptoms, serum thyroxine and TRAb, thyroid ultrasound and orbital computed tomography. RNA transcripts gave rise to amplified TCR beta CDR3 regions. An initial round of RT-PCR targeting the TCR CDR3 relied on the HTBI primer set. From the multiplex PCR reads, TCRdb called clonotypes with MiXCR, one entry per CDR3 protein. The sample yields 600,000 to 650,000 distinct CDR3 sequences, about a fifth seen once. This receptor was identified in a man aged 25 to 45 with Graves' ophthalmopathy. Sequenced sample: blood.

CDR3 bases: TGTGCCAGCAGTTACGGGGGGGGGGGACCCACCTACGAGCAGTACTTC. It codes for CASSYGGGGPTYEQYF. J is TRBJ2-7 and V is TRBV6-5; 7 nucleotides line up with TRBD2. Germline CDR1 is MNHEY and CDR2 is SVGAGI. Trimming at V came to 2 bases and at J to 2 bases, leaving 9 bases not matched to a gene. This CDR3 is 16 amino acids long.